This T cell receptor beta chain was documented in a study of blood T cell repertoires in COVID-19. Across the whole study: Samples of COVID-19 (acute and convalescent) were obtained from the United States, Italy and Spain. PBMCs, B-cell-depleted T cells, or T cells were the source of the cDNA or gDNA that made up the material.

This CDR3 is built from 12 residues. V was clipped by 11 bases and J by 4 bases, with 14 bases between them. Per germline, CDR1 SNHLY and CDR2 FYNNEI. In the original workflow: Estimated nucleated cell counts came from reference gene primer amplification. Method: immunoSEQ multiplex PCR; TCRdb's copy keeps in-frame clones and lacks some. V and J calls and clone size are as listed in that table; D and trimming were resolved from the DNA. The sample lists about 80,000 clones, roughly 88% occurring once. This TCR derives from a woman of 80 years or more with acute or convalescent COVID-19. Sequencing was done on a sample of peripheral blood. The chain has TRBV2 and TRBJ1-1; perhaps TRBD1 as D (6 bases). The CDR3 protein is CAGTEGGTEAFF. The DNA of the CDR3 is TGTGCCGGAACCGAAGGGGGCACTGAAGCTTTCTTT.